These 18 T cell receptor beta chains share one sample of origin, sequenced in a study of cytomegalovirus exposure and HLA in healthy donors (TCRdb year 2017). Library preparation employed the immunoSEQ multiplex PCR assay. The multiplex PCR relied on a mix of 60 forward primers for TCR Vbeta segments and 13 reverse primers for TCR Jbeta segments. Not all clones reach the TCRdb copy of this immuneACCESS table, which keeps in-frame sequences only. Checked studies attribute under half of the gap to unresolved V genes and leave the rest unexplained. Within this sample are 52,000 or so clones, with about three quarters of them counted one time only. The ten largest make up 2.5% to 3% of the sample. Specimen: PBMCs. These receptors were obtained from a woman aged 40-49 years in good health and CMV-seropositive.

The rearrangement uses TRBV28 and TRBJ2-7; 7 nucleotides align to TRBD1. CDR1 is MDHEN and CDR2 is SYDVKM in the germline V gene. CDR3 length: 12 amino acids. V shed 6 bases and J 5 bases; nucleotides not matched to a gene: 4. CDR3 loop: CASSQTGNEQYF. CDR3 coding DNA: TGTGCCAGCAGCCAGACAGGGAACGAGCAGTACTTC.

The chain uses TRBV4-3 and TRBJ2-1; 10 bases agree with TRBD2. The junction had 6 bases not matched to a gene; V was cut back by 0 bases and J by 4 bases. Germline CDR1 LGHNA, CDR2 YSLEER. The CDR3 runs to 17 residues. CDR3 in DNA: TGCGCCAGCAGCCAAGAGTGGAGCGGGGGGGTTTACAATGAGCAGTTCTTC. Amino acid sequence: CASSQEWSGGVYNEQFF.

J is TRBJ2-6 and V is TRBV29-1, with 7 bases matching TRBD1. The CDR3 length is 14 residues. The junction had 2 bases not matched to a gene; V was cut back by 4 bases and J by 2 bases. Germline V lookup: CDR1 SQVTM, CDR2 ANQGSEA. CDR3 in amino acids: CSVAQGAGANVLTF. The CDR3 nucleotides are TGCAGCGTTGCTCAGGGGGCTGGGGCCAACGTCCTGACTTTC.

The chain is built from TRBV2 and TRBJ1-6, with D possibly matching TRBD1 (5 bases). This CDR3 comprises 16 residues. Germline V gives CDR1 SNHLY, CDR2 FYNNEI. V lost 6 bases, J lost 0 bases, and 12 bases lay in between. This CDR3 is CASRAGVSSYNSPLHF. Here the CDR3 DNA reads TGTGCCAGCAGGGCGGGGGTTTCCTCCTATAATTCACCCCTCCACTTT. Drawing the rest from reference TRBV2 and TRBJ1-6, the complete variable domain is EPEVTQTPSHQVTQMGQEVILRCVPISNHLYFYWYRQILGQKVEFLVSFYNNEISEKSEIFDDQFSVERPDGSNFTLKIRSTKLEDSAMYFCASRAGVSSYNSPLHFGNGTRLTVT.

As DNA, the CDR3 is TGTGCCAGCAGGGGGGGGTGGGGCCGAACTAACTATGGCTACACCTTC. Protein product: CASRGGWGRTNYGYTF. The J gene is TRBJ1-2, the V gene TRBV7-2; D possibly corresponds to TRBD1 (5 bases). Looked up from germline, CDR1 is SGHTA and CDR2 is FQGNSA. CDR3 length: 16 amino acids. Trimming took 6 bases from V and 0 from J, leaving 17 bases between them.

The chain has TRBV4-2 and TRBJ1-2; 8 bases line up with TRBD1. V lost 0 bases and J lost 3; bases outside the gene matches: 6. CDR1 and CDR2 (germline): LGHNA, YNFKEQ. The CDR3 sequence is 16 residues long. The CDR3 reads CASSQESGGADYGYTF. The CDR3 DNA reads as TGTGCCAGCAGCCAAGAATCAGGGGGCGCGGACTATGGCTACACCTTC.

The chain has TRBV6-6 and TRBJ2-1, with 13 nucleotides matching TRBD2. Germline-derived CDR1 and CDR2 are MNHNY and SVGAGI (reference sequence). Trimming at V came to 6 bases and at J to 5 bases, leaving 7 bases not matched to a gene. The CDR3 spans 16 residues. The DNA for the CDR3 is TGTGCCAGCAGCGACGGACTAGCGGGGGTGAACAATGAGCAGTTCTTC. It encodes CASSDGLAGVNNEQFF.

The J gene is TRBJ1-2, the V gene TRBV10-2; TRBD1 aligns across 7 bases. The ends lost 0 bases at V and 5 bases at J; junction bases unmatched: 6. The CDR3 loop spans 15 amino acids. Germline lookup yields CDR1 WSHSY and CDR2 SAAADI. In DNA, the CDR3 is TGCGCCAGCAGTGAGTCGATTGACAGGGCGTATGGCTACACCTTC. Its protein is CASSESIDRAYGYTF.

J is TRBJ1-2 and V is TRBV2, with D possibly matching TRBD1 (6 bases). The germline V and J ends were trimmed by 6 bases and 8 bases, with 16 bases remaining between them. Germline V lookup: CDR1 SNHLY, CDR2 FYNNEI. CDR3 length: 13 residues. The CDR3 reads CASRPDSGEGYTF. In DNA, the CDR3 is TGTGCCAGCAGGCCAGATTCAGGGGAGGGCTACACCTTC.

J is TRBJ2-5 and V is TRBV7-7, with 13 bases that match TRBD2. Per the germline V gene, CDR1 is SSHAT and CDR2 is FNYEAQ (reference sequence). Trimming took 1 base from V and 3 from J; bases not matched to a gene: 2. CDR3 size: 16 residues. DNA for the CDR3: TGTGCCAGCAGCTTAGGCACTAGCGGGGGGGAAGAGACCCAGTACTTC. This translates into CASSLGTSGGEETQYF.

The genes are TRBV29-1 and TRBJ1-4; D is ambiguous. The germline gives CDR1 SQVTM, CDR2 ANQGSEA. V lost 7 bases to trimming and J lost 3 bases, with 9 bases between them. The CDR3 totals 12 residues. The CDR3 loop is CSASGANEKLFF. The CDR3 DNA reads TGCAGCGCCTCCGGAGCTAATGAAAAACTGTTTTTT. Full variable domain (rest looked up from reference TRBV29-1 and TRBJ1-4): SAVISQKPSRDICQRGTSLTIQCQVDSQVTMMFWYRQQPGQSLTLIATANQGSEATYESGFVIDKFPISRPNLTFSTLTVSNMSPEDSSIYLCSASGANEKLFFGSGTQLSVL.

The rearrangement uses TRBV29-1 and TRBJ2-7, with D possibly being TRBD2 (5 bases). The CDR3 consists of 12 residues. In germline, CDR1 is SQVTM, CDR2 ANQGSEA. The CDR3 nucleotides read TGCAGAGACGTGGGGAGCTCCTACGAGCAGTACTTC. This translates into CRDVGSSYEQYF.

The chain is built from TRBV11-2 and TRBJ1-2, with a weak D call TRBD1 (6 bases). CDR1 and CDR2 from the germline V gene are SGHAT and FQNNGV. The CDR3 covers 13 residues. With 3 bases removed from V and 4 bases from J, the gap between germline ends came to 9 bases. Written as DNA, the CDR3 is TGTGCCAGCAGCTTGGACAGATCCTATGGCTACACCTTC. Translation: CASSLDRSYGYTF.

V is TRBV6-5 and J is TRBJ1-6, with 8 bases identical to TRBD1. This CDR3 spans 14 amino acids. CDR1 is MNHEY and CDR2 is SVGAGI in the germline V gene. With 5 bases clipped from V and 4 bases from J, the junction kept 1 base outside the gene matches. DNA for the CDR3: TGTGCCAGCAGTGACAGGGGTTATAATTCACCCCTCCACTTT. Its protein is CASSDRGYNSPLHF.

The V and J genes are TRBV6-6 and TRBJ1-2, with 10 bases lining up with TRBD1. Unmatched junction bases numbered 3, after V lost 3 bases and J lost 8 bases. CDR3 length: 13 amino acids. Looked up from germline, CDR1 is MNHNY and CDR2 is SVGAGI (reference sequence). As DNA, the CDR3 is TGTGCCAGCAGTTATGGACAGGGGGACGGCTACACCTTC. The encoded protein is CASSYGQGDGYTF.

The V and J genes are TRBV4-1 and TRBJ1-6; D ambiguous. CDR1 is MGHRA and CDR2 is YSYEKL in the germline V gene. Between the trimmed V and J ends, which lost 2 bases and 5 bases, there was a span of 7 bases. The CDR3 covers 14 residues. CDR3 nucleotide sequence: TGCGCCAGCAGCCAACCGGGGAATAATTCACCCCTCCACTTT. Translating it yields CASSQPGNNSPLHF.

The chain combines TRBV5-1 with TRBJ2-3, with 8 bases lining up with TRBD1. This CDR3 is built from 12 residues. V was clipped by 5 bases and J by 6 bases; unmatched bases: 2. CDR1 and CDR2 from the germline V gene are SGHRS and YFSETQ. This CDR3 is CASSQGADTQYF. The CDR3 nucleotides read TGCGCCAGCAGTCAGGGGGCCGATACGCAGTATTTT.

This clone was seen a handful of times. The junction departs from germline at one end; a sequencing error may be responsible. V and J are TRBV27 and TRBJ1-1; perhaps TRBD1 as D (5 bases). CDR3 length: 13 residues. Germline V CDR1 and CDR2: MNHEY, SMNVEV (reference sequence). CDR3 sequence: CASTSGGYTKAFF. CDR3 coding DNA: TGTGCCAGCACATCGGGGGGTTACACTAAAGCTTTCTTT.